This T cell receptor (beta chain) was identified in a study of T-cell reconstitution after alpha-beta-depleted transplantation in children. During its preparation, the TCRbeta library received unique molecular identifiers. TCRdb re-called the PCR reads through MiXCR, storing one row per CDR3 protein. Among about 350,000 distinct CDR3 sequences listed, roughly 15% were seen once. The CDR3 has 15 amino acids. Per the germline V gene, CDR1 is SGHDT and CDR2 is YYEEEE. The ends were cut back, 0 bases at V and 7 bases at J, with 13 bases in the middle. This TCR was sampled from a human donor who donated a stem cell graft to a child with Fanconi anemia. This chain joins TRBV5-6 and TRBJ1-4; perhaps TRBD1 as D (5 bases). Specimen: PBMCs, collected from the stem cell graft. In nucleotides, the CDR3 is TGTGCCAGCAGCTTGGCCCCAGGGAGTGGTGAAAAACTGTTTTTT. It specifies CASSLAPGSGEKLFF.